This T cell receptor beta chain was documented in a study of patients and donors after allogeneic stem cell transplantation. This clonotype was seen a few times. MiXCR was run by TCRdb on the RT-PCR reads, yielding one entry per CDR3 protein. This table has hundreds of thousands of distinct CDR3 sequences, 15% to 20% appearing once. Trimming pared 2 bases from V and 4 bases from J, leaving 5 bases between. CDR1 is MNHNY, CDR2 SVGAGI, per germline (reference sequence). CDR3 length: 13 residues. The sequencing input was blood, either unsorted or a sorted T cell fraction (not recorded which). This TCR derives from a human donor who was either an allogeneic HSCT recipient or a stem cell or donor lymphocyte infusion donor (not recorded which). It is not recorded whose cells these are; they may come from a transplant donor. The chain carries TRBV6-6 and TRBJ2-2; D is ambiguous. The CDR3 protein is CASSYHVTGELFF. The CDR3 region has the DNA TGTGCCAGCAGTTACCATGTCACCGGGGAGCTGTTTTTT.